These 20 T cell receptor beta chains came from one sample sequenced in a study of T cell clonality in common variable immunodeficiency. TCRdb's copy holds only in-frame clones and misses some; the assay was immunoSEQ multiplex PCR. The record shows 35,000 to 50,000 clones for this sample, with no singletons present. Input material: peripheral blood mononuclear cells. The receptors shown here come from a person aged 18-70 years in good health.

In this sample, this clone turned up many times. The read ends 3 residues early relative to the CDR3; the germline J gene fills the gap. The chain is built from TRBV7-9 and TRBJ2-3; TRBD2 might be the D (6 bases). This CDR3 has 15 amino acids. Trimming took 5 bases from V and 0 from J, leaving 12 bases between them. Germline V gene sequence: CDR1 SEHNR, CDR2 FQNEAQ (reference sequence). The CDR3 sequence: CASSPPGLSTDTQYF. The DNA read from the CDR3 is TGTGCCAGCAGCCCCCCGGGACTGAGCACAGATACG.

The sample holds many counts of this clone. The CDR3 extends 3 residues past the end of the read, so its final part is completed from the germline J gene. This chain links TRBV5-1 with TRBJ2-5, with TRBD1 as a possible D gene (6 bases). V lost 7 bases and J lost 4, with 17 bases in between. This CDR3 has 14 residues. In germline, CDR1 is SGHRS, CDR2 YFSETQ. The DNA read from the CDR3 is TGCGCCAGCTTCACGCAGGGGCGACGAGAGACC. It codes for CASFTQGRRET. The entire CDR3 protein is CASFTQGRRETQYF.

At least ten counts were recorded for this clone. The read comes to an end 3 residues before the CDR3 does, leaving the germline J gene to fill in the end. This chain links TRBV4-1 with TRBJ2-5; no clear D. The CDR3 is 16 residues long. The V end lost 4 bases, the J end lost 5 bases, and 20 bases lay between the germline ends. Per the germline V gene, CDR1 is MGHRA and CDR2 is YSYEKL. CDR3 region: CASSLNLGSRAETQYF. CDR3 DNA (partial): TGCGCCAGCAGCCTAAACCTAGGCAGTCGCGCGGAGACC.

This clone appeared many times. The CDR3 extends 3 residues past the end of the read, so its final part is completed from the germline J gene. The J gene is TRBJ2-5, the V gene TRBV5-1, with D hard to call. Germline V gene sequence: CDR1 SGHRS, CDR2 YFSETQ. CDR3 length: 14 residues. Trimming left V 0 bases short and J 5 bases short, with 11 bases between. The covered CDR3 bases are TGCGCCAGCAGCTTGGGAGGTACGTGGGAGACC. The encoded protein is CASSLGGTWET. The whole CDR3 sequence reads CASSLGGTWETQYF.

This clone was recorded at least ten times. The CDR3 is cut off 3 residues early in the read; its end comes from the germline J gene. V and J are TRBV6-2 or TRBV6-3 and TRBJ2-5; 14 bases line up with TRBD2. Germline CDR1 MNHEY, CDR2 SVGEGT. Unmatched junction bases numbered 3, after V lost 2 bases and J lost 7 bases. This CDR3 region has 15 residues. The sequenced part of the CDR3 DNA is TGTGCCAGCAGTTACGGGACTAGCGGGAGTGGGACC. It encodes CASSYGTSGSGT. The full CDR3 is CASSYGTSGSGTQYF.

This clone was counted many times. Read coverage stops 3 residues before the CDR3 terminus; the germline J gene supplies the remainder. The chain couples TRBV5-1 to TRBJ2-1; possible D gene TRBD2, 5 bases. V was pared by 5 bases and J by 3 bases, with 9 bases between. The CDR3 totals 13 residues. CDR1 SGHRS and CDR2 YFSETQ come from the germline V gene. The CDR3 DNA, read in part, is TGCGCCAGCAGAGTAGCGAGCTACAATGAG. Amino acids: CASRVASYNE. Given in full, the CDR3 is CASRVASYNEQFF.

The sample holds many counts of this clone. From the germline J gene comes the end of the CDR3, since the read stops 3 residues before it. The chain links TRBV18 to TRBJ1-2; 9 nucleotides line up with TRBD1. J lost 7 bases, V lost 6 bases, and 9 bases had no gene match. The CDR3 extends over 14 amino acids. The germline V gene encodes CDR1 KGHSH and CDR2 LQKENI. The CDR3: CASSPGTGPAGYTF. CDR3 DNA, as far as it was read: TGTGCCAGCTCTCCGGGGACAGGGCCGGCTGGC.

Many counts were recorded for this clone. The missing CDR3 end, 3 residues past where the read stops, is filled in from the germline J gene. This rearrangement joins TRBV30 to TRBJ2-7; D is undetermined. V was shortened by 0 bases and J by 3 bases, with 9 bases between the two germline ends. Germline CDR1 and CDR2: GTSNPN and SVGIG (reference sequence). This CDR3 has 13 amino acids. This CDR3 is CAWSVGTGYEQYF. Partial CDR3 DNA: TGTGCCTGGAGTGTGGGTACGGGCTACGAG. The variable domain in full, with the rest retrieved from reference TRBV30 and TRBJ2-7, is SQTIHQWPATLVQPVGSPLSLECTVEGTSNPNLYWYRQAAGRGLQLLFYSVGIGQISSEVPQNLSASRPQDRQFILSSKKLLLSDSGFYLCAWSVGTGYEQYFGPGTRLTVT.

In its sample, this clone was seen a few times. The CDR3 extends 3 residues past the end of the read, so its final part is completed from the germline J gene. The rearrangement links TRBV10-3 to TRBJ2-1; D might be TRBD1 (7 bases). V was shortened by 6 bases and J by 0 bases, with 18 bases between the two germline ends. The germline V gene encodes CDR1 ENHRY and CDR2 SYGVKD. The CDR3 consists of 17 residues. This CDR3 reads CAIRGGPGGSSYNEQFF. The part of the CDR3 DNA that was read is TGTGCCATCAGGGGTGGGCCAGGGGGGAGCTCCTACAATGAG.

This clone was seen at least ten times. The read stops 3 residues short of the end of the CDR3; the missing end is completed from the germline J gene. V usage is TRBV5-1 and J usage is TRBJ2-3; D gene unclear. V lost 0 bases, J lost 2 bases, and 10 bases lay in between. CDR3 length: 15 amino acids. Germline V gene lookup returns CDR1 SGHRS and CDR2 YFSETQ. Incomplete CDR3 DNA: TGCGCCAGCAGCTTGGCCGGCGGATACACAGATACG. It yields the protein CASSLAGGYTDT. The CDR3 reads in full as CASSLAGGYTDTQYF.

This clone occurred many times. The read finishes 3 residues shy of the CDR3 end, and the germline J gene is used to complete it. J is TRBJ1-6 and V is TRBV10-2, with 8 bases lining up with TRBD1. In germline, CDR1 is WSHSY, CDR2 SAAADI. Trimming at V came to 3 bases and at J to 9 bases, leaving 1 base not matched to a gene. There are 13 residues in the CDR3. The CDR3 sequence: CASSEQGVSPLHF. The CDR3 bases that were read are TGCGCCAGCAGTGAACAGGGGGTTTCACCC.

This clone was counted at least ten times. The read gets to within 3 residues of the CDR3 end, and the germline J gene fills in the rest. The V gene is TRBV20-1, the J gene TRBJ1-2; D not certain. V lost 5 bases and J 2 bases, leaving 9 bases between the germline ends. The CDR3 is 12 amino acids. Germline V gives CDR1 DFQATT, CDR2 SNEGSKA (reference sequence). Partial CDR3 DNA: TGCAGTGCTCCTACAGAGAACTATGGC. This encodes CSAPTENYG. The complete CDR3 reads CSAPTENYGYTF.

In this sample, this clone turned up a few times. The observed sequence ends 3 residues before the CDR3 terminus, with the missing tail filled in from the germline J gene. The gene calls are TRBV27 and TRBJ2-7; D call uncertain. The V gene lost 2 bases and the J gene lost 5 bases, with 10 bases spanning the gap. CDR1 MNHEY and CDR2 SMNVEV come from the germline V gene (reference sequence). The CDR3 is 13 amino acids. The CDR3 bases that were read are TGTGCCAGCAGTTTAAACCAGGTGGACGAG. Protein product: CASSLNQVDE. The full-length CDR3 reads as CASSLNQVDEQYF.

This clone was found many times. Read data end 3 residues before the CDR3 end; the end is taken from the germline J gene. This chain connects TRBV12-3 or TRBV12-4 to TRBJ2-1, with D possibly being TRBD1 (5 bases). Between the trimmed V and J ends, which lost 3 bases and 6 bases, there was a span of 12 bases. The CDR3 spans 14 residues. This chain's CDR3 is CASSFSWGSNEQFF. CDR3 DNA (partial): TGTGCCAGCAGTTTTTCCTGGGGCAGCAATGAG.

In this sample, this clone turned up many times. The DNA ends 3 residues before the CDR3 does, and the rest of the CDR3 is filled in from the germline J gene. V and J are TRBV20-1 and TRBJ2-7, with 7 nucleotides matching TRBD1. Trimming at V came to 3 bases and at J to 2 bases, leaving 7 bases not matched to a gene. The germline V gene encodes CDR1 DFQATT and CDR2 SNEGSKA (reference sequence). The CDR3 is 14 amino acids. This chain's CDR3 is CSARGTADTYEQYF. The sequenced CDR3 bases are TGCAGTGCTAGGGGGACAGCCGATACCTACGAG.

This clone has at least ten counts. The CDR3 is cut off 3 residues early in the read; its end comes from the germline J gene. The chain joins TRBV19 to TRBJ1-2, with 9 bases fitting TRBD1. CDR1 is LNHDA and CDR2 is SQIVND in the germline V gene (reference sequence). The CDR3 runs to 15 residues. The ends lost 7 bases at V and 4 bases at J; junction bases unmatched: 10. The CDR3 bases that were read are TGTGCCAGTAAGCGGGACAGGGCCAGCCGCTATGGC. Translated, it gives CASKRDRASRYG. The CDR3 reads in full as CASKRDRASRYGYTF. The variable domain in full, completed from reference TRBV19 and TRBJ1-2, reads DGGITQSPKYLFRKEGQNVTLSCEQNLNHDAMYWYRQDPGQGLRLIYYSQIVNDFQKGDIAEGYSVSREKKESFPLTVTSAQKNPTAFYLCASKRDRASRYGYTFGSGTRLTVV.

This clone was found many times. The observed sequence ends 3 residues before the CDR3 terminus, with the missing tail filled in from the germline J gene. The chain has TRBV7-9 and TRBJ1-4, with D perhaps TRBD1 (5 bases). V was clipped by 2 bases and J by 7 bases, with 11 bases between them. The CDR3 consists of 14 residues. Germline V CDR1 and CDR2: SEHNR, FQNEAQ (reference sequence). CDR3 bases read: TGTGCCAGCAGCTTATCATCCGGGGGTGAAAAA. Translation gives CASSLSSGGEK. The whole CDR3 sequence reads CASSLSSGGEKLFF. The full variable domain, with the rest looked up from reference TRBV7-9 and TRBJ1-4, is DTGVSQNPRHKITKRGQNVTFRCDPISEHNRLYWYRQTLGQGPEFLTYFQNEAQLEKSRLLSDRFSAERPKGSFSTLEIQRTEQGDSAMYLCASSLSSGGEKLFFGSGTQLSVL.

This clone has a count of ten or more. From the germline J gene comes the end of the CDR3, since the read stops 3 residues before it. The chain joins TRBV7-2 to TRBJ2-5, with D possibly matching TRBD2 (6 bases). V was trimmed by 5 bases and J by 5 bases, leaving 12 bases between them. This CDR3 has 13 amino acids. CDR1 is SGHTA, CDR2 FQGNSA, per germline. The CDR3 bases that were read are TGTGCCAGCAGCCCTTGGGGGGTGGAGACC. It codes for CASSPWGVET. Given in full, the CDR3 is CASSPWGVETQYF.

This clone was found many times. The read gets to within 3 residues of the CDR3 end, and the germline J gene fills in the rest. This chain joins TRBV6-4 and TRBJ2-3, with D perhaps TRBD2 (6 bases). The CDR3 extends over 14 amino acids. The ends were cut back, 0 bases at V and 4 bases at J, with 8 bases in the middle. Germline V lookup: CDR1 MRHNA, CDR2 SNTAGT. This CDR3 reads CASSDSDYPDTQYF. Incomplete CDR3 DNA: TGTGCCAGCAGTGACTCGGACTACCCAGATACG.

This clone came up many times. The CDR3 is cut off 3 residues early in the read; its end comes from the germline J gene. The J gene is TRBJ1-3, the V gene TRBV7-6, with 10 nucleotides matching TRBD1. The germline V gene encodes CDR1 SGHVS and CDR2 FNYEAQ. The CDR3 covers 13 residues. The DNA read from the CDR3 is TGTGCCAGCAGCCCATCACCGGGACAGGGG. Its protein is CASSPSPGQG. The entire CDR3 reads CASSPSPGQGIYF.